This passage covers 18 T cell receptor beta chains from one sample sequenced in a study of response to subunit inactivated influenza vaccine. MiXCR, run by TCRdb on the RT-PCR reads, gives a single entry per CDR3 protein. The table includes roughly 700,000 distinct CDR3 sequences, around 14% detected once. Sequencing was performed on PBMCs from blood, taken approximately 12 days after vaccination. The source of these receptors is a man in his forties or fifties who received an inactivated influenza vaccine.

This clonotype was observed a handful of times. The chain joins TRBV4-3 to TRBJ1-2; D uncertain. Germline lookup yields CDR1 LGHNA and CDR2 YSLEER. V lost 1 base and J 11 bases, leaving 17 bases between the germline ends. The CDR3 length is 14 residues. CDR3 DNA sequence: TGCGCCAGCAGCCAAGGGTACGGCCCCGGCTTTTACACCTTC. Amino acids: CASSQGYGPGFYTF.

CDR3 nucleotide sequence: TGTGCCATCAGTCGGACTAGCGGGACCGAGCAGTACTTC. Encoded protein: CAISRTSGTEQYF. This chain connects TRBV10-3 to TRBJ2-7, with 12 bases identical to TRBD2. This CDR3 region has 13 residues. Germline CDR1 reads ENHRY; CDR2 reads SYGVKD. Losses at the gene ends were 5 bases for V and 6 bases for J; bases not matched to a gene: 2.

The genes are TRBV29-1 and TRBJ2-4, with D tentatively TRBD2 (5 bases). V lost 3 bases to trimming and J lost 0 bases, with 9 bases between them. Looked up from germline, CDR1 is SQVTM and CDR2 is ANQGSEA. The CDR3 has 14 amino acids. CDR3 in DNA: TGCAGCGTTGAGACGGGGATAGCCAAAAACATTCAGTACTTC. Translation gives CSVETGIAKNIQYF.

V and J are TRBV5-1 and TRBJ2-5, with D possibly TRBD1 on 6 matching bases. The V end was cut by 4 bases, the J end by 4 bases, with 11 bases between. The CDR3 is made up of 13 amino acids. In germline, CDR1 is SGHRS, CDR2 YFSETQ. The CDR3 protein is CASSEQGSETQYF. In nucleotides, the CDR3 is TGCGCCAGCAGCGAACAGGGCTCAGAGACCCAGTACTTC.

This clonotype was seen only a few times. V and J are TRBV28 and TRBJ2-5; D unclear. With 4 bases removed from V and 4 bases from J, the gap between germline ends came to 13 bases. CDR1 MDHEN and CDR2 SYDVKM come from the germline V gene. This CDR3 region has 14 residues. In nucleotides, the CDR3 is TGTGCCAGCAGTTCCCTAGGAAGGTTAGAGACCCAGTACTTC. It translates to CASSSLGRLETQYF.

This clonotype appeared a few times. V and J are TRBV4-3 and TRBJ1-5; D unclear. The CDR3 contains 15 residues. Germline CDR1 reads LGHNA; CDR2 reads YSLEER. V lost 0 bases, J lost 2 bases, and 8 bases lay in between. CDR3 in DNA: TGCGCCAGCAGCCAAGATTTAAGGGGCAATCAGCCCCAGCATTTT. Encoded protein: CASSQDLRGNQPQHF.

In DNA, the CDR3 is TGTGCCAGCAGTTTGGCAGTTAGCAATCAGCCCCAGCATTTT. Translation: CASSLAVSNQPQHF. The chain links TRBV28 to TRBJ1-5; the D is unclear. Trimming left V 3 bases short and J 0 bases short, with 6 bases between. The CDR3 spans 14 residues. Per the germline V gene, CDR1 is MDHEN and CDR2 is SYDVKM.

This clonotype was observed a handful of times. This rearrangement joins TRBV29-1 to TRBJ2-3; D might be TRBD1 (6 bases). V dropped 4 bases and J dropped 1 base, with 12 bases sitting between them. The CDR3 covers 14 residues. In germline, CDR1 is SQVTM, CDR2 ANQGSEA. The CDR3 loop reads CSVGGGQRTDTQYF. The CDR3 DNA reads as TGCAGCGTTGGGGGTGGACAGCGCACAGATACGCAGTATTTT.

The V call is TRBV29-1, the J call TRBJ2-7; no reliable D call. The CDR3 consists of 13 residues. The germline V and J ends were trimmed by 4 bases and 0 bases, with 10 bases remaining between them. The germline V gene has CDR1 SQVTM and CDR2 ANQGSEA. The CDR3 loop is CSVALPSSYEQYF. For the CDR3, the DNA is TGCAGCGTTGCCCTTCCCAGCTCCTACGAGCAGTACTTC.

This clonotype appeared a few times. The chain is built from TRBV27 and TRBJ2-2; D possibly corresponds to TRBD2 (5 bases). V was trimmed by 1 base and J by 5 bases, leaving 14 bases between them. The CDR3 consists of 16 residues. The germline gives CDR1 MNHEY, CDR2 SMNVEV (reference sequence). CDR3 nucleotides: TGTGCCAGCAGTTTATTCCTAGACTATGGGACCGGGGAGCTGTTTTTT. Its protein is CASSLFLDYGTGELFF.

There are many counts of this clonotype. This rearrangement joins TRBV7-9 to TRBJ2-2; no definite D call. The V gene lost 1 base and the J gene lost 2 bases, with 8 bases spanning the gap. CDR1 SEHNR and CDR2 FQNEAQ come from the germline V gene (reference sequence). The CDR3 spans 15 residues. CDR3 amino acids: CASSLVLGNTGELFF. The CDR3 region has the DNA TGTGCCAGCAGCTTAGTGCTGGGAAACACCGGGGAGCTGTTTTTT.

V gene TRBV20-1 combines with J gene TRBJ2-7, with 11 bases that match TRBD2. With V trimmed by 3 bases and J by 3 bases, 7 bases remained unmatched. Germline V CDR1 and CDR2: DFQATT, SNEGSKA (reference sequence). CDR3 length equals 15 residues. The CDR3 protein is CSASLLAGGFYEQYF. The CDR3 nucleotides are TGCAGTGCTAGTCTGCTAGCGGGGGGATTCTACGAGCAGTACTTC.

This clonotype was found a few times. V gene TRBV7-9 combines with J gene TRBJ1-4, with TRBD1 matching over 9 bases. J was trimmed by 6 bases and V by 8 bases; bases with no gene match: 10. The length of the CDR3 is 15 residues. Looked up from germline, CDR1 is SEHNR and CDR2 is FQNEAQ (reference sequence). The CDR3 reads CASGFTGGGDEKLFF. The CDR3 nucleotides read TGTGCCAGCGGATTCACAGGGGGCGGTGATGAAAAACTGTTTTTT.

The chain joins TRBV6-5 to TRBJ1-1; D is possibly TRBD1 (6 bases). CDR1 and CDR2 (germline): MNHEY, SVGAGI. The CDR3 is 13 residues long. V shed 0 bases and J shed 4 bases, with 6 bases lying between them. CDR3 amino acids: CASSYSGATEAFF. In DNA form, the CDR3 reads TGTGCCAGCAGTTACTCGGGGGCCACTGAAGCTTTCTTT.

This clonotype was counted between two and nine times. V usage is TRBV6-1 and J usage is TRBJ2-1, with D maybe TRBD1 (6 bases). V dropped 6 bases and J dropped 7 bases, with 19 bases sitting between them. The CDR3 sequence is 15 residues long. Germline V gene lookup returns CDR1 MNHNS and CDR2 SASEGT. Here the CDR3 reads CASRGAASSVNEQFF. The CDR3 region has the DNA TGTGCCAGCAGGGGGGCGGCTAGCAGTGTGAATGAGCAGTTCTTC.

This clonotype was seen more than once but under ten times. This chain's CDR3 is CASSPIRDREIYEQFF. DNA of the CDR3: TGTGCCAGCAGCCCCATCCGGGACAGGGAGATCTATGAGCAGTTCTTC. V is TRBV7-9 and J is TRBJ2-1, with 9 bases fitting TRBD1. V gave up 5 bases and J gave up 8 bases; unmatched junction bases: 13. The CDR3 is 16 amino acids. CDR1 is SEHNR and CDR2 is FQNEAQ in the germline V gene (reference sequence).

In this sample, this clonotype turned up a few times. The rearrangement uses TRBV4-3 and TRBJ2-1, with 11 bases lining up with TRBD2. This CDR3 is 20 amino acids long. V lost 2 bases to trimming and J lost 8 bases; unmatched junction nucleotides: 20. CDR1 is LGHNA, CDR2 YSLEER, per germline. Written as DNA, the CDR3 is TGCGCCAGCAGCCAACCATCCCACAAACTTACTAGCGGGAGTTACGATGAGCAGTTCTTC. Amino acid sequence: CASSQPSHKLTSGSYDEQFF.

This clonotype showed up many times. V gene TRBV6-2 or TRBV6-3 combines with J gene TRBJ2-1; no clear D. The CDR3 extends over 16 amino acids. CDR1 is MNHEY and CDR2 is SVGEGT in the germline V gene. Trimming shortened V by 4 bases and J by 4 bases, and 17 bases separated the two germline ends. In nucleotides, the CDR3 is TGTGCCAGCAGTTCCTTCTCCCCTGATCTTTACAATGAGCAGTTCTTC. Protein: CASSSFSPDLYNEQFF.